This TCR beta chain was found in a study of radiation and T cells in renal cell carcinoma. Study background: Nephrectomy followed 15 Gy stereotactic body radiation by 4 weeks.

Looked up from germline, CDR1 is MNHEY and CDR2 is SVGAGI. Germline trimming cut 5 bases from V and 5 bases from J; bases unmatched to any gene: 7. This CDR3 is 14 amino acids long. Specified time point: baseline pretreatment blood. Sample treatment: 15 Gy SBRT to primary tumor, nephrectomy 4 weeks later. This clone has only a few counts. This same CDR3 is encoded by further DNA sequences in the sample. Only in-frame clones appear in the TCRdb table, and some are missing; sequencing was by immunoSEQ multiplex PCR. The sample yields 130,000 or so clones, approximately 82% seen once. Sequences were derived from blood, sampled from a patient whose treatment included radiotherapy and nephrectomy. The chain links TRBV6-5 to TRBJ1-2, with TRBD1 matching 8 bases. The receptor comes from a woman between 50 and 59 years old with renal cell carcinoma. CDR3 nucleotides: TGTGCCAGCAGTACCGACAGGGGCCTGTATGGCTACACCTTC. Amino acids: CASSTDRGLYGYTF.